The 6 T cell receptor beta chains below come from one sample, sequenced in a study of blood T cell repertoires in COVID-19. Measured with immunoSEQ multiplex PCR; TCRdb has only the in-frame clones, and not every one. The sample has a few hundred thousand clones; around 87% are singletons. The sequenced material came from peripheral blood. Receptor source: a woman in her forties or fifties who had recovered from COVID-19.

The CDR3 spells CASRKTGSSYNSPLHF. The CDR3 nucleotides are TGTGCCAGCAGGAAGACGGGAAGCTCCTATAATTCACCCCTCCACTTT. The J gene is TRBJ1-6, the V gene TRBV28; the D is unclear. Trimming took off 6 bases at V and 0 bases at J, with 12 bases between the two ends. Germline V lookup: CDR1 MDHEN, CDR2 SYDVKM. CDR3 length: 16 amino acids.

The rearrangement joins TRBV19 to TRBJ2-2; TRBD1 agrees at 8 bases. The CDR3 sequence is 16 residues long. Germline CDR1 reads LNHDA; CDR2 reads SQIVND (reference sequence). Trimming at V came to 5 bases and at J to 0 bases, leaving 5 bases not matched to a gene. The CDR3 reads CASSLRTGSNTGELFF. The DNA for the CDR3 is TGTGCCAGTAGTCTCCGGACAGGGTCGAACACCGGGGAGCTGTTTTTT.

The J gene is TRBJ2-3, the V gene TRBV12-3 or TRBV12-4; D possibly corresponds to TRBD1 (6 bases). V was clipped by 4 bases and J by 14 bases, with 16 bases between them. The CDR3 sequence is 12 residues long. This chain's CDR3 is CASSYPGTQGYF. Written as DNA, the CDR3 is TGTGCCAGCAGTTACCCCGGGACACAGGGGTATTTT.

In this sample, this clone turned up once. DNA of the CDR3: TGCGCCAGCAGCCAAACTAGCCAGAATTCCTACGAGCAGTACTTC. It codes for CASSQTSQNSYEQYF. V usage is TRBV5-1 and J usage is TRBJ2-7, with D perhaps TRBD2 (6 bases). Per the germline V gene, CDR1 is SGHRS and CDR2 is YFSETQ. The CDR3 consists of 15 residues. Trimming removed 4 bases at V and 1 base at J, with 15 bases between.

This sequence joins TRBV29-1 and TRBJ2-3; unclear D gene. The CDR3 consists of 14 residues. Germline loops: CDR1 SQVTM, CDR2 ANQGSEA. Trimming removed 3 bases at V and 0 bases at J, with 10 bases between. The CDR3 loop reads CSVDPGLSTDTQYF. CDR3 DNA sequence: TGCAGCGTTGATCCAGGCCTTAGCACAGATACGCAGTATTTT.

The chain employs TRBV18 and TRBJ2-7; TRBD1 is a possible D gene (5 bases). The germline V and J ends were trimmed by 4 bases and 5 bases, with 12 bases remaining between them. This CDR3 spans 13 amino acids. CDR1 KGHSH and CDR2 LQKENI come from the germline V gene. CDR3 nucleotide sequence: TGTGCCAGCTCACTACAGGACCTCGACGAGCAGTACTTC. The encoded protein is CASSLQDLDEQYF.